A single sample gave rise to the 15 T cell receptor beta chains below, sequenced in a study of blood T cell repertoires in COVID-19. TCRdb's table, derived via immunoSEQ multiplex PCR, lists solely in-frame clones and lacks some. The sample has around 84,000 clones, 60% to 80% seen once; the top ten hold roughly a third. Material: peripheral blood. The receptors here all came from a man in his sixties with COVID-19, enrolled during active disease.

V gene TRBV3-1 (or the pseudogene TRBV3-2) combines with J gene TRBJ1-1; 8 bases are shared with TRBD1. There are 16 residues in the CDR3. Germline values: CDR1 LGHDT, CDR2 YNNKEL (reference sequence). V shed 3 bases, J shed 4 bases, and the junction held 10 bases outside the gene matches. DNA of the CDR3: TGTGCCAGCAGCCATCGACAGGGGACCGGGGGCACTGAAGCTTTCTTT. This codes for CASSHRQGTGGTEAFF.

The chain couples TRBV5-1 to TRBJ1-1; no clear D. CDR3 length: 16 residues. Between the trimmed V and J ends, which lost 0 bases and 6 bases, there was a span of 18 bases. Per the germline V gene, CDR1 is SGHRS and CDR2 is YFSETQ. The CDR3: CASSLDGRGTRAEAFF. In DNA, the CDR3 is TGCGCCAGCAGCTTGGACGGACGGGGAACGAGGGCTGAAGCTTTCTTT.

The V call is TRBV4-2, the J call TRBJ2-2; TRBD2 aligns across 11 bases. This CDR3 has 16 amino acids. Germline trimming cut 7 bases from V and 0 bases from J; bases unmatched to any gene: 4. Germline V CDR1 and CDR2: LGHNA, YNFKEQ. This chain's CDR3 is CASTPSGRSNTGELFF. The CDR3 DNA follows: TGTGCCAGCACCCCTAGCGGGAGGTCGAACACCGGGGAGCTGTTTTTT.

The chain carries TRBV11-2 and TRBJ2-3; TRBD2 aligns across 13 bases. The CDR3 totals 19 residues. Germline-derived CDR1 and CDR2 are SGHAT and FQNNGV. Trimming removed 0 bases from V and 5 bases from J; junction bases left unmatched: 11. CDR3 residues: CASSLDLRTSGSREDTQYF. CDR3 nucleotide sequence: TGTGCCAGCAGCTTAGATTTGAGGACTAGCGGGAGTCGGGAAGATACGCAGTATTTT.

The rearrangement links TRBV2 to TRBJ2-3; 13 bases align to TRBD2. The germline CDR1 and CDR2 sequences are SNHLY and FYNNEI. V shed 6 bases and J 0 bases; nucleotides not matched to a gene: 9. This CDR3 has 18 amino acids. In DNA form, the CDR3 reads TGTGCCAGCAGGACCCCTCGGACTAGCGGGAGTAGCACAGATACGCAGTATTTT. Amino acid sequence: CASRTPRTSGSSTDTQYF.

This clone was observed a single time. The CDR3 loop is CAWGRGSSGANVLTF. The CDR3 coding sequence is TGTGCCTGGGGCAGGGGAAGCTCTGGGGCCAACGTCCTGACTTTC. J is TRBJ2-6 and V is TRBV30; possibly TRBD1 for D (6 bases). From germline, CDR1 is GTSNPN and CDR2 SVGIG (reference sequence). V lost 5 bases, J lost 0 bases, and 11 bases lay in between. The CDR3 covers 15 residues.

The gene calls are TRBV4-1 and TRBJ1-4; 10 nucleotides align to TRBD1. CDR1 MGHRA and CDR2 YSYEKL come from the germline V gene. CDR3 length: 15 residues. V trimming: 3 bases; J trimming: 7 bases; junction bases outside the gene matches: 5. The CDR3 sequence: CASSHRQGAGEKLFF. In DNA, the CDR3 is TGCGCCAGCAGCCACCGACAGGGGGCTGGTGAAAAACTGTTTTTT.

The genes are TRBV5-1 and TRBJ1-4; 7 bases line up with TRBD1. Losses at the gene ends were 0 bases for V and 7 bases for J; bases not matched to a gene: 3. Germline V gives CDR1 SGHRS, CDR2 YFSETQ. The CDR3 contains 14 residues. This CDR3 reads CASSLEQGSEKLFF. CDR3 nucleotide sequence: TGCGCCAGCAGCTTGGAACAGGGGTCTGAAAAACTGTTTTTT.

The chain is built from TRBV10-3 and TRBJ2-1; perhaps TRBD1 as D (6 bases). Per germline, CDR1 ENHRY and CDR2 SYGVKD. The CDR3 is 14 residues long. V was clipped by 2 bases and J by 12 bases, with 17 bases between them. The CDR3 nucleotides are TGTGCCATCAGTGAGACCCAGGGGAGTTTTGGGCAGTTCTTC. It is translated as CAISETQGSFGQFF.

The V call is TRBV15, the J call TRBJ2-7, with 8 bases fitting TRBD2. CDR1 is LNHNV, CDR2 YYDKDF, per germline (reference sequence). Germline trimming cut 4 bases from V and 5 bases from J; bases unmatched to any gene: 10. The CDR3 contains 15 residues. Here the CDR3 DNA reads TGTGCCACCAGCACCGGAAGCGGGAGATCCCACGAGCAGTACTTC. It specifies CATSTGSGRSHEQYF.

V is TRBV19 and J is TRBJ2-4; 7 bases map to TRBD1. CDR3 length: 15 amino acids. The germline gives CDR1 LNHDA, CDR2 SQIVND (reference sequence). Trimming took 6 bases from V and 3 from J; bases not matched to a gene: 8. CDR3 DNA: TGTGCCAGTAGGGCTCCCGGGACAGTCAAAAACATTCAGTACTTC. Its translation is CASRAPGTVKNIQYF.

The chain recombines TRBV2 with TRBJ1-4, with D hard to call. CDR3 length: 14 amino acids. The germline V and J ends were trimmed by 7 bases and 1 base, with 10 bases remaining between them. Per germline, CDR1 SNHLY and CDR2 FYNNEI. CDR3 bases: TGTGCCAGCACCAGTGGTGGAACTAATGAAAAACTGTTTTTT. This translates into CASTSGGTNEKLFF.

This chain joins TRBV4-1 and TRBJ1-5; 11 bases agree with TRBD1. Per germline, CDR1 MGHRA and CDR2 YSYEKL. Trimming at V came to 1 base and at J to 2 bases, leaving 7 bases not matched to a gene. There are 18 residues in the CDR3. The CDR3 protein is CASSQGTGGAFGNQPQHF. The DNA of the CDR3 is TGCGCCAGCAGCCAAGGGACAGGGGGCGCATTTGGCAATCAGCCCCAGCATTTT.

The chain employs TRBV9 and TRBJ2-7; TRBD1 agrees at 12 bases. The CDR3 spans 15 residues. Unmatched junction bases numbered 5, after V lost 2 bases and J lost 5 bases. The germline gives CDR1 SGDLS, CDR2 YYNGEE. CDR3 amino acids: CASSVAGTGGDEQYF. The CDR3 nucleotides are TGTGCCAGCAGCGTGGCCGGGACAGGGGGCGACGAGCAGTACTTC.

The CDR3 is CASSEALRIRQGYGYTF. CDR3 DNA: TGTGCCAGCAGTGAAGCGCTAAGGATTCGACAGGGGTATGGCTACACCTTC. This chain connects TRBV2 to TRBJ1-2, with 8 positions matching TRBD1. The CDR3 is 17 amino acids. Germline-derived CDR1 and CDR2 are SNHLY and FYNNEI. V dropped 0 bases and J dropped 5; count of bases not matched to a gene: 11.